The source of this TCR beta chain is a study of PD-1 blockade in classical Hodgkin lymphoma. On this clone: Antigen: not known.

Study outcomes and limitations: Relapsed/refractory patients reportedly had the lowest baseline TCR diversity, below newly diagnosed patients, who were below healthy donors. The baseline diversity of complete responders showed similarity to that of newly diagnosed patients. Patients who initiated nivolumab within 1 year of ASCT were excluded.

Some clones are missing from TCRdb's copy, which holds only in-frame ones; the method was immunoSEQ multiplex PCR. The table has some 11,000 clones, about 70% seen once; the top ten hold more than 2.5%. Trimming at V came to 6 bases and at J to 0 bases, leaving 4 bases not matched to a gene. The V gene's germline CDR1 is MNHEY and CDR2 SVGAGI. The CDR3 extends over 15 amino acids. Stated time point: cycle 4 day 1 (C4D1), after 5 to 7 weeks of nivolumab. Every patient was affected by relapse after autologous stem cell transplantation, while exposure to brentuximab vedotin was not uniform. CD4+ T cells were purified from thawed PBMCs by magnetic negative selection. Best responses included complete response and partial response; otherwise, the best response was progressive disease.

The specimen comprised CD4+ T cells from blood, sampled before the fourth cycle of nivolumab. This clonotype was obtained from a human donor with classical Hodgkin lymphoma. J is TRBJ2-2 and V is TRBV6-5; the match to TRBD2 covers 7 bases. In DNA, the CDR3 is TGTGCCAGCAGAGAGAGCGGGGCGAACACCGGGGAGCTGTTTTTT. As protein: CASRESGANTGELFF.